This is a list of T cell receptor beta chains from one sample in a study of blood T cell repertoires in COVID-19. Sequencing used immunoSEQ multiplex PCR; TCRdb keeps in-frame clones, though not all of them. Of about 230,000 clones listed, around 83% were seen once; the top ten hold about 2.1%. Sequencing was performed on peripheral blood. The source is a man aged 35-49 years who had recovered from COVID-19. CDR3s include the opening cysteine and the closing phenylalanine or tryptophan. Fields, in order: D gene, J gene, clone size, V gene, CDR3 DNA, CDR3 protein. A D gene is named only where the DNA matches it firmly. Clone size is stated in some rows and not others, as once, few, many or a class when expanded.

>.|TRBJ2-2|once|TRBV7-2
TGTGCCAGCAGCCCCTATCTTTGGTCAGGGTCGAACACCGGGGAGCTGTTTTTT
CASSPYLWSGSNTGELFF
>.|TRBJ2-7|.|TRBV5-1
TGCGCCAGCAGCTTGAGTAGTAGAGTTTACGAGCAGTACTTC
CASSLSSRVYEQYF
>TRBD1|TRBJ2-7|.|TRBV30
TGTGCCGGACAGGGTTCCTTTCCCTACGAGCAGTACTTC
CAGQGSFPYEQYF
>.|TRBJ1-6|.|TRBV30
TGTGCCTGGAGTGTACGGGCGGGGGTTCATTCACCCCTCCACTTT
CAWSVRAGVHSPLHF
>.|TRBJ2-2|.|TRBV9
TGTGCCAGCAGCGTAGAGCCCCACACCGGGGAGCTGTTTTTT
CASSVEPHTGELFF
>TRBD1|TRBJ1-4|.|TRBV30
TGTGCCTGGAGTGCCCACAGGGGGTTAGGTGAAAAACTGTTTTTT
CAWSAHRGLGEKLFF
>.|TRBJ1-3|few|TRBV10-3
TGTGCCATCAGTGATGGAGGTCCTGGAAACACCATATATTTT
CAISDGGPGNTIYF
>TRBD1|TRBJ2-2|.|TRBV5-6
TGTGCCAGCAGCGGTACCGGGACAGGCATCGAGCTGTTTTTT
CASSGTGTGIELFF
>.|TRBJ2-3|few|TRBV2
TGTGCCAGCAGTTCACAGGGGGGGGATACGCAGTATTTT
CASSSQGGDTQYF
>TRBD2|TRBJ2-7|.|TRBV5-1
TGCGCCAGCAGCCTGTCAAGCGGGAGGGCCTCTCCCCCGGGCGAGCAGTACTTC
CASSLSSGRASPPGEQYF
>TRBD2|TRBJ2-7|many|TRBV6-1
TGTGCCAGCAGTGAAGGGGAGGGAGGGTACGAGCAGTACTTC
CASSEGEGGYEQYF
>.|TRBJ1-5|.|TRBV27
TGTGCCAGCAGTTTAGTGCGGGGGGGTCAGCCCCAGCATTTT
CASSLVRGGQPQHF
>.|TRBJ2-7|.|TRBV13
TGTGCCAGCAGCTTCAGGGAATCCTCCTACGAGCAGTACTTC
CASSFRESSYEQYF
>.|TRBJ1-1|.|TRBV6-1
TGTGCCAGCAGTGAATCGGTCTGGAACACTGAAGCTTTCTTT
CASSESVWNTEAFF
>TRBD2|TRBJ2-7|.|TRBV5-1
TGCGCCAGCAGCCAGGGACTAGCGGGAGATTCCTACGAGCAGTACTTC
CASSQGLAGDSYEQYF
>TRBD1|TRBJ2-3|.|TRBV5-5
TGTGCCAGCAGCTTAACCCAGGGGGCACTCAGCACAGATACGCAGTATTTT
CASSLTQGALSTDTQYF
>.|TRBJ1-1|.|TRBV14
TGTGCCAGCAGCCAGAACCGGGAGCTTGAAGCTTTCTTT
CASSQNRELEAFF
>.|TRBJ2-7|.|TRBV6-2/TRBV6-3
TGTGCCAGCAGTTACAGGGAGAGATACGAGCAGTACTTC
CASSYRERYEQYF
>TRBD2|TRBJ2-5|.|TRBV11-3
TGTGCCAGCAGCCCACAGCTAGCGGGGGTAGCAGAGACCCAGTACTTC
CASSPQLAGVAETQYF
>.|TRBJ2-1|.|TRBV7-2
TGTGCCAGCGGCAACAATGAGCAGTTCTTC
CASGNNEQFF
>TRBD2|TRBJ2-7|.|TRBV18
TGTGCCAGCTCACGATCGACTAGCGGGAGGGCCTCAGACGAGCAGTACTTC
CASSRSTSGRASDEQYF
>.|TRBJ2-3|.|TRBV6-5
TGTGCCAGCAGGGACAGAAGCACAGATACGCAGTATTTT
CASRDRSTDTQYF
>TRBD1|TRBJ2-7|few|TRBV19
TGTGCCAGTAGAACGGGACAGGACGACGAGCAGTACTTC
CASRTGQDDEQYF
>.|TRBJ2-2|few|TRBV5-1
TGCGCCAGCAGCTCCCGGGCGGGGACCGGGGAGCTGTTTTTT
CASSSRAGTGELFF